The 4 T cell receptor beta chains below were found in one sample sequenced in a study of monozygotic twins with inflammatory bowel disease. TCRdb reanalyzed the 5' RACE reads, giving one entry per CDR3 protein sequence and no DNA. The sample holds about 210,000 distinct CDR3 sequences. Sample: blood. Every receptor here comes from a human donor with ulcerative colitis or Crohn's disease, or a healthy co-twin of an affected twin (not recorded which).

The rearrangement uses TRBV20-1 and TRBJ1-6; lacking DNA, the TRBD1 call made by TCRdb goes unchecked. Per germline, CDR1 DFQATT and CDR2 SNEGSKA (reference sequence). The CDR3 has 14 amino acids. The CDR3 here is CSANPGRGNSPLHF.

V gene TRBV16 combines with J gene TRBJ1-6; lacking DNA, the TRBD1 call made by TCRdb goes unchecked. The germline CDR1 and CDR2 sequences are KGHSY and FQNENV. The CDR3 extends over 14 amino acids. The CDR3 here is CASSATEKMSPLHF.

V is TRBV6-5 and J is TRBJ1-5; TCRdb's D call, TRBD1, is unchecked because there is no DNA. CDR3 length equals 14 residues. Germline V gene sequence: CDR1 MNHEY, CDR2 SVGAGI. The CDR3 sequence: CASSYSVGTQPQHF.

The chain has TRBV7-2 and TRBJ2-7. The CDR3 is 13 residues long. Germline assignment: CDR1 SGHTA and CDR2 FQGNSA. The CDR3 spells CASSLFQVYEQYF. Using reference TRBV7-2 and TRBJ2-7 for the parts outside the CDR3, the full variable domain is GAGVSQSPSNKVTEKGKDVELRCDPISGHTALYWYRQSLGQGLEFLIYFQGNSAPDKSGLPSDRFSAERTGGSVSTLTIQRTQQEDSAVYLCASSLFQVYEQYFGPGTRLTVT.